The clone carrying this T cell receptor (beta chain) was seen ten or more times. The antigen remains undetermined. This record comes from a study of shared clonotypes between healthy human individuals. Across the whole study: Two female and a few male donors aged 18 to 49 were enrolled. There were three CD4 naive, three CD4 memory, two CD8 naive and one CD8 memory plates per donor.

Study findings and constraints: Deeper or shallower sequencing was expected to change how clonotypes are shared among donors.

The CD4+ fraction was divided into a CD45RA+ naive subset and a CD45RA-negative memory subset. Germline CDR1 reads LNHNV; CDR2 reads YYDKDF (reference sequence). The CDR3 contains 13 residues. V was cut by 7 bases and J by 5 bases, with 11 bases left in between. Sequencing was performed with immunoSEQ multiplex PCR; in TCRdb, only in-frame clones are kept and a portion is missing. Of roughly 300,000 clones listed, around four fifths are singletons. This TCR derives from a man aged 30 to 39 in good health. The sample taken for sequencing was memory CD4+ T cells sorted from blood. Subset described: CD45RA-negative fraction. The rearrangement links TRBV15 to TRBJ1-4; D not resolved. The CDR3 sequence: CATKVRVNEKLFF. As DNA, the CDR3 is TGTGCCACCAAGGTCAGAGTAAATGAAAAACTGTTTTTT.